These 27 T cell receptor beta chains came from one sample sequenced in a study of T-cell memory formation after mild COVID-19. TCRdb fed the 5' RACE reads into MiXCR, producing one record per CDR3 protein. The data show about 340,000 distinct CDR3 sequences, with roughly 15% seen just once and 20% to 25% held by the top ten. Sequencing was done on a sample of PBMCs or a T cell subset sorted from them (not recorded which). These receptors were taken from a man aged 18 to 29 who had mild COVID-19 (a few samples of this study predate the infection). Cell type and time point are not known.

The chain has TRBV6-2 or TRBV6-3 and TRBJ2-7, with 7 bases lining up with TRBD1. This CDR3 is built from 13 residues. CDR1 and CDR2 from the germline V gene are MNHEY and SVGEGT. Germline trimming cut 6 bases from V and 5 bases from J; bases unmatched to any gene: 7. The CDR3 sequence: CASRRDSQHEQYV. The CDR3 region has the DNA TGTGCCAGCAGGAGGGACAGCCAGCACGAGCAGTACGTC.

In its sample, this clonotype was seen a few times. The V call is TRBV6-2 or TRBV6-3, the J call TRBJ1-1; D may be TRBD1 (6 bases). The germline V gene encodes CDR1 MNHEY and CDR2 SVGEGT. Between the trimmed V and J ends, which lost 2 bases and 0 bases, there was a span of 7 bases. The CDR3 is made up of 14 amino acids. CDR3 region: CASSYGGMNTEAFF. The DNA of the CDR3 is TGTGCCAGCAGTTACGGGGGCATGAACACTGAAGCTTTCTTT.

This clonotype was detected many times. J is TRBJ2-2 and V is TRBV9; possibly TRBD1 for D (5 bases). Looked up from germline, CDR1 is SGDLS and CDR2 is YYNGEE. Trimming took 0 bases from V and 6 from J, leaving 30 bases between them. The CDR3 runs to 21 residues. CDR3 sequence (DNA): TGTGCCAGCAGCGTAGTCGTAGACGACAGTCCCAGCACGCTTATCCCCGGGGAGCTGTTTTTT. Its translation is CASSVVVDDSPSTLIPGELFF.

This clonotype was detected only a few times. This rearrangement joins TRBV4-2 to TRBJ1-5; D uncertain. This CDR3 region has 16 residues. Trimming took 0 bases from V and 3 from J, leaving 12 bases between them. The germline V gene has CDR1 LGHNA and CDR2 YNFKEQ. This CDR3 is CASSQELLGLNQPQHF. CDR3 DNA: TGTGCCAGCAGCCAAGAGCTTCTAGGGCTCAATCAGCCCCAGCATTTT.

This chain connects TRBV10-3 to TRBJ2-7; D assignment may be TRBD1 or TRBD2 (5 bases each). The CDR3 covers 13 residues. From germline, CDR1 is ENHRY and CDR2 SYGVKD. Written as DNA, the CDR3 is TGTGCCATCAGTGGCGGCCCCCCCAGGGAGCTGTACGTC. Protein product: CAISGGPPRELYV.

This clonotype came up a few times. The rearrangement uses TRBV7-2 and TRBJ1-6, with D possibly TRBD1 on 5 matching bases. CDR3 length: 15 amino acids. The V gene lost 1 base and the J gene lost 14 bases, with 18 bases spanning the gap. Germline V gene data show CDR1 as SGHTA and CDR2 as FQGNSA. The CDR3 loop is CASSLGVRTKGTLHF. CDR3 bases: TGTGCCAGCAGCTTAGGAGTCAGGACAAAGGGCACCCTCCACTTT.

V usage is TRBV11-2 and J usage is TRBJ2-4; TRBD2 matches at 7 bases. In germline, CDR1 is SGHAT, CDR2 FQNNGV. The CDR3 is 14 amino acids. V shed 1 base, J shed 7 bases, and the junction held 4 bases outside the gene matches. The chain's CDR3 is CASSLAGGSNIQYF. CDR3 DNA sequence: TGTGCCAGCAGCTTAGCGGGGGGATCGAACATTCAGTACTTC.

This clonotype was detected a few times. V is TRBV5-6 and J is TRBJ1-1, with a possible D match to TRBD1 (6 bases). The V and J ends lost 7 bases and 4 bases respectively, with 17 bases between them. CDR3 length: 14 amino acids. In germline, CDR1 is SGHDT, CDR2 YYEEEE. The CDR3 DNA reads TGTGCCAGCTCCCTTACCCGGGGGCCCACTGAAGCTTTCTTT. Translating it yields CASSLTRGPTEAFF.

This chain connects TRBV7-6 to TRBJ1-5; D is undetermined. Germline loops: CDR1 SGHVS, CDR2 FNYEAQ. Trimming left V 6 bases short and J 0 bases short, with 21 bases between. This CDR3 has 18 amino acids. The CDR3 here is CASSFRPPGPTSNQPQHF. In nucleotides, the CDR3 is TGTGCCAGCAGTTTTCGCCCCCCGGGTCCTACTAGCAATCAGCCCCAGCATTTT.

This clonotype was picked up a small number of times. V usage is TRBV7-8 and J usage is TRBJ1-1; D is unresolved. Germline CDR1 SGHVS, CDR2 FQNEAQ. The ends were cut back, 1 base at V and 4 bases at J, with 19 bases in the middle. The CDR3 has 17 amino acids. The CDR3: CASSLGKGAAQVTEAFF. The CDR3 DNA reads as TGTGCCAGCAGCTTAGGCAAGGGCGCTGCCCAGGTCACTGAAGCTTTCTTT.

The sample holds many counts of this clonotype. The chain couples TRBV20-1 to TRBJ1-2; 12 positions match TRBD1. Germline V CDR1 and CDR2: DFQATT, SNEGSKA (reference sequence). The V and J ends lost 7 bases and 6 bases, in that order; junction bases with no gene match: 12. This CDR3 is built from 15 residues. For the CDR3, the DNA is TGCAGTGTTAGTCAACCGGGACAGGGGGCGGATGGCTACACCTTC. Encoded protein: CSVSQPGQGADGYTF.

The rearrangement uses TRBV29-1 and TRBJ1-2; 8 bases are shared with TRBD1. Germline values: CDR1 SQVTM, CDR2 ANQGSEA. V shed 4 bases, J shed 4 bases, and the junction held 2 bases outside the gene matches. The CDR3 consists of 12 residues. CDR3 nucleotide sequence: TGCAGCGTTGGGGACAGGTCCTATGGCTACACCTTC. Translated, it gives CSVGDRSYGYTF.

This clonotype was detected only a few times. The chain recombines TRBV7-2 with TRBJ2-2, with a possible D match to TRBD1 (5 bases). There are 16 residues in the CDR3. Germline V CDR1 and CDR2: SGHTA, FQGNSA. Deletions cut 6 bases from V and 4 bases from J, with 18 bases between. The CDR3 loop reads CASRPILRTSTGELFF. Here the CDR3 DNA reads TGTGCCAGCAGACCCATCCTCCGGACAAGCACCGGGGAGCTGTTTTTT.

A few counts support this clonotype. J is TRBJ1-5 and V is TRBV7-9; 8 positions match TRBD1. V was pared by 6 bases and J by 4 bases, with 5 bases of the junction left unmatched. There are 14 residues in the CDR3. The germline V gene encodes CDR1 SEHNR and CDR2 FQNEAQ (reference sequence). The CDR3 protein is CASRARGPNQPQHF. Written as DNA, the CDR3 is TGTGCCAGCAGGGCCAGGGGGCCTAATCAGCCCCAGCATTTT.

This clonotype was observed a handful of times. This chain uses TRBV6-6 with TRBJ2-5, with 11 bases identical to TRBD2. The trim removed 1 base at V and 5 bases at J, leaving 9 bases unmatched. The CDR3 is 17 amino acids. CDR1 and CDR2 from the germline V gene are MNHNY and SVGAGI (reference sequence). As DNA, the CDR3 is TGTGCCAGCAGTTACTGGGAAATTAGCGGGGGGGCGGAGACCCAGTACTTC. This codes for CASSYWEISGGAETQYF.

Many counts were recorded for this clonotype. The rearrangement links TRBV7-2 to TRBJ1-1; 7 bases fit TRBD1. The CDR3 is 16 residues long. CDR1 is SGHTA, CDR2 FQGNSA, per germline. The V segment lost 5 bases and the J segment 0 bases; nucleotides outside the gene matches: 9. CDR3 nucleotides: TGTGCCAGCAGCCCAGGGGGTCTGGTCATGAACACTGAAGCTTTCTTT. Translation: CASSPGGLVMNTEAFF.

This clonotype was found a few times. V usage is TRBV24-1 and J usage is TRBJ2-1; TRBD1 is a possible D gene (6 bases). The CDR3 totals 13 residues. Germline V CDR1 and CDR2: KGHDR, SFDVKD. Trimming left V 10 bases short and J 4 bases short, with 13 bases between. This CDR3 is CATGTRWYNEQFF. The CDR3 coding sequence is TGTGCCACTGGGACACGATGGTACAATGAGCAGTTCTTC.

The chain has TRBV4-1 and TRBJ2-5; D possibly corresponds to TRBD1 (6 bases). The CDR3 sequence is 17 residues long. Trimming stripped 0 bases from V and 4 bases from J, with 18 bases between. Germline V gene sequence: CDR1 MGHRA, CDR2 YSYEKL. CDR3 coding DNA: TGCGCCAGCAGCCAAGATACTCCTAGGACAGCCTTAGAGACCCAGTACTTC. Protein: CASSQDTPRTALETQYF.

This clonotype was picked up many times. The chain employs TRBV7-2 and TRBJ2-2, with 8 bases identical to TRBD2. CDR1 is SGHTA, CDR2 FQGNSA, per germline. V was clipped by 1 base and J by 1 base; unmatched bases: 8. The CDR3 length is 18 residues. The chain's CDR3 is CASSLDPPGGMNTGELFF. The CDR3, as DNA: TGTGCCAGCAGCTTAGACCCCCCGGGGGGGATGAACACCGGGGAGCTGTTTTTT.

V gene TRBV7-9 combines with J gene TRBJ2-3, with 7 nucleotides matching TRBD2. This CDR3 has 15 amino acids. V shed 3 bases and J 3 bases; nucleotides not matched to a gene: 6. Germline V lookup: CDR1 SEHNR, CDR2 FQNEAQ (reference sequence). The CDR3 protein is CASSFPVAGTDTQYF. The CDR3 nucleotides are TGTGCCAGCAGCTTTCCGGTAGCGGGTACAGATACGCAGTATTTT.

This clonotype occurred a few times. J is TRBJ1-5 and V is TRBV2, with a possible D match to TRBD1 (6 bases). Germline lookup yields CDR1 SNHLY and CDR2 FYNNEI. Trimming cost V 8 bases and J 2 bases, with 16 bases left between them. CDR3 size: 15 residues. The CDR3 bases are TGTGCCAGCGGGGAACAGGGTACGGGCAATCAGCCCCAGCATTTT. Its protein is CASGEQGTGNQPQHF.

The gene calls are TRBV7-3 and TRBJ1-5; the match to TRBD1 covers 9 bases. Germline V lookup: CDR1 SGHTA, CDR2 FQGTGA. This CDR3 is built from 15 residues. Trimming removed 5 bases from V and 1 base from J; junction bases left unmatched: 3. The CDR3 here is CASSGQGTSNQPQHF. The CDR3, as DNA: TGTGCCAGCAGCGGACAGGGGACGAGCAATCAGCCCCAGCATTTT.

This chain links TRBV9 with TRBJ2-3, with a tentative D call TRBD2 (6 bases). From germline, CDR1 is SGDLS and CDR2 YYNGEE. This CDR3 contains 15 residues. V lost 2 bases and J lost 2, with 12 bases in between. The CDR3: CASSVGGRNTDTQYF. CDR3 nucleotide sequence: TGTGCCAGCAGCGTCGGAGGGAGGAACACAGATACGCAGTATTTT.

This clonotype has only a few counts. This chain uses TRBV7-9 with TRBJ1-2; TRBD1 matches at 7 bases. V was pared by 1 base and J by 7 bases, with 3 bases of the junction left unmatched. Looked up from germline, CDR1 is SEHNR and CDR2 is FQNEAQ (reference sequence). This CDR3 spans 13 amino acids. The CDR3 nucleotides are TGTGCCAGCAGCTTAGGAGCAGGGGGTGGCTACACCTTC. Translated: CASSLGAGGGYTF.

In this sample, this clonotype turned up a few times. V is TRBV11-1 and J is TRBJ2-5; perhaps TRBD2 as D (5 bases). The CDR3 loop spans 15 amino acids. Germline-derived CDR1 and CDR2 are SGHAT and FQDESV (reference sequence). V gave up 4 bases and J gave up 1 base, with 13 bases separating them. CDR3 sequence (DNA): TGTGCCAGCAGCTCAGAGGGCTACCTCCAAGAGACCCAGTACTTC. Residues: CASSSEGYLQETQYF.

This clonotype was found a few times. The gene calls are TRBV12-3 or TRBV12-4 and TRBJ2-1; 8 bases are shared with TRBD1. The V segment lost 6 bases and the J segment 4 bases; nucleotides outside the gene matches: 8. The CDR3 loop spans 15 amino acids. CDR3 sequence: CASSPTGVLYNEQFF. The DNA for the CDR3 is TGTGCCAGCAGCCCGACAGGGGTCCTGTACAATGAGCAGTTCTTC.

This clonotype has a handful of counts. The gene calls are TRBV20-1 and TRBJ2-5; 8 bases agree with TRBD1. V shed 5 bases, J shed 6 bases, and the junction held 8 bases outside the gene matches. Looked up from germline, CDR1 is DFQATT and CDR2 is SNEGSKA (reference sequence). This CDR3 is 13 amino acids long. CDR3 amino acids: CSAPPDRAQTQYF. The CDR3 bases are TGCAGTGCTCCACCGGACAGGGCACAGACCCAGTACTTC.